This entry lists 16 T cell receptor beta chains sequenced from one sample in a study of blood T cell repertoires in COVID-19. Some clones are missing from TCRdb's copy, which holds only in-frame ones; the method was immunoSEQ multiplex PCR. The sample gives hundreds of thousands of clones, approximately 89% of which show up once; roughly a tenth is in the top ten. The specimen was PBMCs or T cells enriched from blood (not recorded which). The receptors here all came from a woman in her twenties or thirties who had recovered from COVID-19.

The V gene is TRBV13, the J gene TRBJ2-7; D perhaps matches TRBD1 (5 bases). V shed 5 bases and J shed 5 bases, with 16 bases lying between them. Germline CDR1 reads PRHDT; CDR2 reads FYEKMQ (reference sequence). The CDR3 sequence is 14 residues long. The CDR3 spells CASSGRAVLDEQYF. The DNA for the CDR3 is TGTGCCAGCAGCGGCAGGGCGGTCTTAGACGAGCAGTACTTC.

The chain carries TRBV12-3 or TRBV12-4 and TRBJ1-1; D not certain. CDR3 length: 12 amino acids. V was cut by 2 bases and J by 7 bases, with 8 bases left in between. The CDR3 sequence: CASSLIPREAFF. The CDR3 DNA is TGTGCCAGCAGTTTAATCCCCCGTGAAGCTTTCTTT.

The V call is TRBV29-1, the J call TRBJ1-1; TRBD1 matches 7 bases. Unmatched junction bases numbered 12, after V lost 8 bases and J lost 0 bases. Germline V lookup: CDR1 SQVTM, CDR2 ANQGSEA. The CDR3 is 15 residues long. The CDR3 reads CSTLGQETMNTEAFF. In DNA form, the CDR3 reads TGCAGCACCCTCGGACAGGAGACAATGAACACTGAAGCTTTCTTT.

This clone was picked up one time. The V gene is TRBV9, the J gene TRBJ2-1, with 10 bases matching TRBD1. The ends lost 4 bases at V and 6 bases at J; junction bases unmatched: 19. CDR3 length equals 19 residues. Germline CDR1 is SGDLS and CDR2 is YYNGEE. CDR3 in amino acids: CASSQLLDRGQGGLNEQFF. The CDR3 DNA reads as TGTGCCAGCAGCCAGTTGCTCGACAGGGGGCAAGGTGGACTCAATGAGCAGTTCTTC.

The V and J genes are TRBV27 and TRBJ1-1; D perhaps matches TRBD1 (6 bases). Deletions cut 6 bases from V and 4 bases from J, with 6 bases between. Germline V gene data show CDR1 as MNHEY and CDR2 as SMNVEV (reference sequence). The CDR3 loop spans 11 amino acids. The CDR3 DNA follows: TGTGCCAGCAGACAGGGCACTGAAGCTTTCTTT. Translated: CASRQGTEAFF.

The chain couples TRBV12-3 or TRBV12-4 to TRBJ2-1; 8 bases match TRBD2. The V gene end was trimmed by 6 bases and the J gene end by 8 bases; junction bases not matched to a gene: 3. This CDR3 contains 12 residues. The CDR3 region is CASSPLADEQFF. CDR3 DNA: TGTGCCAGCAGCCCACTAGCGGATGAGCAGTTCTTC.

This clone was found once. The chain employs TRBV9 and TRBJ1-2, with D unclear. The CDR3 consists of 14 residues. Looked up from germline, CDR1 is SGDLS and CDR2 is YYNGEE. The V gene lost 0 bases and the J gene lost 4 bases, with 10 bases spanning the gap. This CDR3 reads CASSVVDMAYGYTF. The CDR3 bases are TGTGCCAGCAGCGTAGTCGACATGGCCTATGGCTACACCTTC. The full variable domain, in which reference TRBV9 and TRBJ1-2 provide the parts outside the CDR3, is DSGVTQTPKHLITATGQRVTLRCSPRSGDLSVYWYQQSLDQGLQFLIQYYNGEERAKGNILERFSAQQFPDLHSELNLSSLELGDSALYFCASSVVDMAYGYTFGSGTRLTVV.

The gene calls are TRBV20-1 and TRBJ2-7, with 10 bases lining up with TRBD2. This CDR3 is built from 15 residues. Germline trimming cut 3 bases from V and 7 bases from J; bases unmatched to any gene: 12. The V gene's germline CDR1 is DFQATT and CDR2 SNEGSKA (reference sequence). The CDR3 nucleotides read TGCAGTGCTAGTTTATTTTCTAGCGGGAGAGGGGAGCAGTACTTC. It is translated as CSASLFSSGRGEQYF.

This clone was seen a handful of times. The V gene is TRBV29-1, the J gene TRBJ2-7, with 10 bases fitting TRBD1. The V segment lost 3 bases and the J segment 1 base; nucleotides outside the gene matches: 6. The length of the CDR3 is 15 residues. Germline V gene data show CDR1 as SQVTM and CDR2 as ANQGSEA. In DNA, the CDR3 is TGCAGCGTTGACTTAGGGGACAGGGGATCCTACGAGCAGTACTTC. It yields the protein CSVDLGDRGSYEQYF.

This clone has only a few counts. The chain combines TRBV19 with TRBJ2-1; the match to TRBD2 covers 16 bases. This CDR3 comprises 15 residues. The ends lost 3 bases at V and 9 bases at J; junction bases unmatched: 2. Looked up from germline, CDR1 is LNHDA and CDR2 is SQIVND (reference sequence). Here the CDR3 reads CASSMGLAGGAEQFF. The DNA of the CDR3 is TGTGCCAGTAGTATGGGACTAGCGGGAGGGGCTGAGCAGTTCTTC.

V is TRBV19 and J is TRBJ2-1, with 9 bases identical to TRBD1. J gave up 0 bases and V 6 bases, and 9 bases lay outside the gene matches. Germline CDR1 and CDR2: LNHDA and SQIVND (reference sequence). This CDR3 contains 17 residues. The CDR3 sequence is CASRTGGAPSSYNEQFF. The CDR3 DNA is TGTGCCAGTAGGACAGGGGGTGCCCCTAGCTCCTACAATGAGCAGTTCTTC.

V and J are TRBV10-3 and TRBJ1-1; D gene uncertain. V gave up 5 bases and J gave up 1 base, with 8 bases separating them. The V gene's germline CDR1 is ENHRY and CDR2 SYGVKD. The CDR3 is 13 residues long. CDR3 protein: CAISSGQNTEAFF. The CDR3 region has the DNA TGTGCCATCAGTAGCGGCCAGAACACTGAAGCTTTCTTT.

This chain connects TRBV7-9 to TRBJ1-5; D possibly corresponds to TRBD1 (6 bases). V lost 1 base and J 5 bases, leaving 6 bases between the germline ends. This CDR3 comprises 13 residues. Germline V lookup: CDR1 SEHNR, CDR2 FQNEAQ (reference sequence). CDR3 bases: TGTGCCAGCAGCTTAGAGGGGGATCAGCCCCAGCATTTT. Protein sequence: CASSLEGDQPQHF.

V and J are TRBV27 and TRBJ1-3; tentatively, D is TRBD1 (5 bases). The CDR3 has 15 amino acids. Germline V gene lookup returns CDR1 MNHEY and CDR2 SMNVEV (reference sequence). Trimming cost V 5 bases and J 0 bases, with 11 bases left between them. The CDR3 loop reads CASSMAGYSGNTIYF. As DNA, the CDR3 is TGTGCCAGCAGTATGGCAGGGTACTCTGGAAACACCATATATTTT.

This clone was seen once. CDR3 nucleotides: TGCAGCGCCTTGACAGGGGGCTTCCATGAAGCTTTCTTT. Encoded protein: CSALTGGFHEAFF. The V and J genes are TRBV29-1 and TRBJ1-1, with 10 positions matching TRBD1. This CDR3 contains 13 residues. V lost 7 bases and J lost 7; bases outside the gene matches: 9. The germline gives CDR1 SQVTM, CDR2 ANQGSEA.

The genes are TRBV9 and TRBJ1-1; a possible D gene is TRBD1 (5 bases). The CDR3 consists of 17 residues. Trimming removed 3 bases at V and 3 bases at J, with 21 bases between. The germline CDR1 and CDR2 sequences are SGDLS and YYNGEE. The CDR3 DNA reads TGTGCCAGCAGCGCCGCAGGGTATGGCTTCAGGGACACTGAAGCTTTCTTT. The encoded protein is CASSAAGYGFRDTEAFF. The full variable domain, with the rest looked up from reference TRBV9 and TRBJ1-1, is DSGVTQTPKHLITATGQRVTLRCSPRSGDLSVYWYQQSLDQGLQFLIQYYNGEERAKGNILERFSAQQFPDLHSELNLSSLELGDSALYFCASSAAGYGFRDTEAFFGQGTRLTVV.